One T cell receptor (beta chain) is described in this entry. Reverse transcription of roughly 0.45 to 1 ug RNA used random hexamers. An immunoSEQ multiplex PCR amplified TCR beta CDR3 over 54 Vbeta and 13 Jbeta. In TCRdb, the immunoSEQ multiplex PCR reads were re-called with MiXCR into one record per CDR3 protein. The sample holds under 200,000 distinct CDR3 sequences, around 95% seen once. The CDR3 length is 11 residues. V gave up 8 bases and J gave up 6 bases, with 10 bases separating them. Germline assignment: CDR1 ENHRY and CDR2 SYGVKD. These data come from a study of CD8 T cells in Susac syndrome. TCR beta from blood CD8+ and CD4+ T cells was sequenced. All included Susac syndrome patients satisfied recently defined diagnostic criteria for definite or probable disease. The TEMRA cells underwent FACS enrichment, while the CD8+ and CD4+ T cells underwent negative isolation.

Sample: CD4+ T cells from PBMCs. The receptor was isolated from a human donor with Susac syndrome. This chain uses TRBV10-3 with TRBJ1-2, with a weak D call TRBD1 (5 bases). The CDR3 nucleotides are TGTGCCATCTCGCGGGGGAATGGCTACACCTTC. Translating gives CAISRGNGYTF.